This T cell receptor beta chain originates from a study of blood T cells in healthy people across ages. Those donating, healthy Caucasian individuals from Russia, were aged roughly 6 to 90. A second PCR of roughly 7 to 11 cycles used a sample-barcoded 5' primer and a J-beta primer mix. Each of the cDNA molecules was tagged by a template-switch adaptor with 12 random nucleotides. In TCRdb, the 5' RACE reads were re-called with MiXCR into one record per CDR3 protein. The table records around 1,600,000 distinct CDR3 sequences, about 45% of them present only once. Germline V lookup: CDR1 MGHRA, CDR2 YSYEKL. The CDR3 spans 16 residues.

Sequenced sample: blood. The chain is built from TRBV4-1 and TRBJ2-5, with 8 positions matching TRBD1. TRBJ2-7 matches the DNA end more closely, so the J call is doubtful. The source of this sequence is a woman between 18 and 29 years old in good health. CDR3 sequence: CASSQQTGGTSYEQYF. The CDR3 DNA reads as TGCGCCAGCAGCCAACAAACAGGGGGGACTTCCTACGAGCAGTACTTC.